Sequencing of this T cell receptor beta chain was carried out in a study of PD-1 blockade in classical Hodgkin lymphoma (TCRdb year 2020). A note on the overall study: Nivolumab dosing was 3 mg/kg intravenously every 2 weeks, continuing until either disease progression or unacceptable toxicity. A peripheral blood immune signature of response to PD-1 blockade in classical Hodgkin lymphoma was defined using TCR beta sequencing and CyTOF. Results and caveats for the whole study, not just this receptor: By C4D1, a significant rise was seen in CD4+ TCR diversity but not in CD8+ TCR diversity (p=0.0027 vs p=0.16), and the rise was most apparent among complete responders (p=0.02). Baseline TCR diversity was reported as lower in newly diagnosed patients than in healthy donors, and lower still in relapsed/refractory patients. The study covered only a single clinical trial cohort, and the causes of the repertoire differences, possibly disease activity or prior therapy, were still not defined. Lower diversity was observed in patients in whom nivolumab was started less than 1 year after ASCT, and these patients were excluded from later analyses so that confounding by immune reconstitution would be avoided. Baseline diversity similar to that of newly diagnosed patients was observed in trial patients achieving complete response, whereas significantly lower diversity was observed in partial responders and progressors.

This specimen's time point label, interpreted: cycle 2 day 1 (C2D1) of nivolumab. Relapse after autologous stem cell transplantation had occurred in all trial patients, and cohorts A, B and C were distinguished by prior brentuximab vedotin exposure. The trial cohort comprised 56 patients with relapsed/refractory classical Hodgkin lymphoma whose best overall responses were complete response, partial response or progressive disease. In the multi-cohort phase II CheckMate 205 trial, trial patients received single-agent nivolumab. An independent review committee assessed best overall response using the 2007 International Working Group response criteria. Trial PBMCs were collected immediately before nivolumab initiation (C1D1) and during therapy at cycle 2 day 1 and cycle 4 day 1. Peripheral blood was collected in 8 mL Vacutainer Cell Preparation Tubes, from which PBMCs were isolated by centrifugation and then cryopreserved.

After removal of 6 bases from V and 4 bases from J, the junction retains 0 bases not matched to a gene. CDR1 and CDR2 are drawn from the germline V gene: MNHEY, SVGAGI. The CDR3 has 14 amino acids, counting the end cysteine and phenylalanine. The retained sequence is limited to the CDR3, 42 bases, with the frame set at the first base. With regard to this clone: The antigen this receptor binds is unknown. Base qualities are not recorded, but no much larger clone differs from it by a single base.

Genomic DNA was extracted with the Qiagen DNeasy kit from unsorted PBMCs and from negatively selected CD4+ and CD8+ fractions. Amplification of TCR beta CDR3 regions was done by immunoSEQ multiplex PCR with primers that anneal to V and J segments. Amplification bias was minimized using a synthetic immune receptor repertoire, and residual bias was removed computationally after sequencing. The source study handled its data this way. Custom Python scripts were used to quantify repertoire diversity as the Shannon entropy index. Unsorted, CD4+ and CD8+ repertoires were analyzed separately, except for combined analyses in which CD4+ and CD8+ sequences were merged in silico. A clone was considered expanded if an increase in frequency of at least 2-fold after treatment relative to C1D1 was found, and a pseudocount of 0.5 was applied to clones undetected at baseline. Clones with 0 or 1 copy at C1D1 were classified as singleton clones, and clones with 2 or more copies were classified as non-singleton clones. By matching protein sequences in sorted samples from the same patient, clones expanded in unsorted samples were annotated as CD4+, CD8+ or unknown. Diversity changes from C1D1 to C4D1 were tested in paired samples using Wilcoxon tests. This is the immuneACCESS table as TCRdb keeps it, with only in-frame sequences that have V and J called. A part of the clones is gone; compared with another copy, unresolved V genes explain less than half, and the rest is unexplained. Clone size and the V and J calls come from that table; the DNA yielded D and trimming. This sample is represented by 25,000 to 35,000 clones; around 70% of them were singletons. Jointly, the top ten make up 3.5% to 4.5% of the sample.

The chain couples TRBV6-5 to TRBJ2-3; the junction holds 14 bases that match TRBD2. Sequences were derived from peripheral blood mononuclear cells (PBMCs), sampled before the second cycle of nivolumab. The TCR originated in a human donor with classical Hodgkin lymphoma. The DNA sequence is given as TGTGCCAGCAGGACTAGCGGGGGGGCAGATACGCAGTATTTT. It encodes CASRTSGGADTQYF.